This T cell receptor (beta chain) originates from a study of siplizumab effects on memory and regulatory T cells. The assay covered roughly 97,000 TCR templates per sample. The table came from immunoSEQ multiplex PCR; TCRdb's copy has only in-frame clones and leaves some out. This sample has some 80,000 clones, with approximately 95% found just once. CDR1 SGHTA and CDR2 FQGTGA come from the germline V gene. The ends were cut back, 5 bases at V and 8 bases at J, with 13 bases in the middle. CDR3 length: 13 amino acids. This sequence originates from a human donor in good health. The specimen sequenced was CD8+ T cells sorted from blood. V is TRBV7-3 and J is TRBJ2-1; unclear D gene. The CDR3 sequence is CASSINPLDEQFF. CDR3 DNA: TGTGCCAGCAGCATTAATCCACTCGATGAGCAGTTCTTC.